This TCR beta chain emerged from a study of beta chain features in type 1 diabetes. Points from the study as a whole: Within each of all four CD4+ subsets, Type 1 diabetes patients had TCRB CDR3s that were moderately but significantly shorter.

As to this clone: The antigen is unknown.

The CDR3 has 14 amino acids. Germline-derived CDR1 and CDR2 are SGHTA and FQGTGA. V lost 3 bases, J lost 3 bases, and 8 bases lay in between. As every portion of the isolated RNA was reverse transcribed, the sequencing read expressed TCRB transcripts. The data were produced by immunoSEQ multiplex PCR, yet TCRdb's version contains in-frame clones alone and is incomplete. Among hundreds of thousands of clones listed, 10% to 15% were seen once. Post-sort purity exceeded 95% for all sorted populations. The chain uses TRBV7-3 and TRBJ2-2; D not certain. The sequence was collected from a woman aged 18-29 years with type 1 diabetes. The sequenced sample was naive CD4+ T cells from blood. CDR3 loop: CASSLTGYTGELFF. The CDR3, as DNA: TGTGCCAGCAGCTTGACTGGATACACCGGGGAGCTGTTTTTT.